This TCR beta chain stems from a study of T cell repertoires in cytomegalovirus infection. Overall study context: The authors used CMV epitopes that were HLA-C-restricted (recently identified) and HLA-B-restricted (well studied). General study results and limits: Individuals carrying CMV plus the relevant HLA were identified by cumulative frequency of public TCR beta families. Clonotype analysis showed dominance of the ex vivo response by HLA-C-restricted CMV-specific TCR beta clonotypes.

For this clonotype: Its antigen is as yet unknown.

The CDR3 totals 16 residues. In germline, CDR1 is MNHEY, CDR2 SVGEGT. V was clipped by 6 bases and J by 0 bases, with 17 bases between them. One entry per CDR3 protein, called by TCRdb with MiXCR from the reads. The table has approximately 990,000 distinct CDR3 sequences, 30% to 40% seen once. This sequence originates from a human donor in good health (CMV status not recorded). Some clones in this sample may be carry-over from other donors' samples. This chain uses TRBV6-2 or TRBV6-3 with TRBJ1-2, with D possibly matching TRBD1 (5 bases). Sequenced here: cultured CD8+ T cells from PBMCs, sampled from culture after CMV antigen stimulation. CDR3 bases: TGTGCCAGCAGACCACTACAGGAGCAGCCTAACTATGGCTACACCTTC. Protein product: CASRPLQEQPNYGYTF.